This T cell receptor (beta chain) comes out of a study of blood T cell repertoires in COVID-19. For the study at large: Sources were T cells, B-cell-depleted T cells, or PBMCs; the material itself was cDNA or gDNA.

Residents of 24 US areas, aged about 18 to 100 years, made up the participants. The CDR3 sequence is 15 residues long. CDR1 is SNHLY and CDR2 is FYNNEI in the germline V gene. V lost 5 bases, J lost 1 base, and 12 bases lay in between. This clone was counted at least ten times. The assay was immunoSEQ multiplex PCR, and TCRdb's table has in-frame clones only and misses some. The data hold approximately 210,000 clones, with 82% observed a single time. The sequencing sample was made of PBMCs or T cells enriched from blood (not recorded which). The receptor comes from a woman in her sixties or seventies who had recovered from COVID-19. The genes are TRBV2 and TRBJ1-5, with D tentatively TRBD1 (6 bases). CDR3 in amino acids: CASSQSGQSNQPQHF. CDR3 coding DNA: TGTGCCAGCAGTCAAAGCGGACAGAGCAATCAGCCCCAGCATTTT.